This T cell receptor (beta chain) stems from a study of OX40 agonist ivuxolimab in advanced cancers. For the study at large: Intravenous ivuxolimab was administered to patients every 2 weeks at 0.01 to 10 mg/kg.

Collection of blood occurred at baseline, at cycle 4 day 1, and at cycle 7 day 1. After removal of 7 bases from V and 5 bases from J, the junction contained 6 bases not matched to a gene. Germline-derived CDR1 and CDR2 are MDHEN and SYDVKM. This CDR3 spans 14 amino acids. Clones were read by immunoSEQ multiplex PCR, and TCRdb kept only the in-frame ones, dropping some. The table has more than 95,000 clones, about 90% seen once. The chain links TRBV28 to TRBJ2-2, with 8 bases lining up with TRBD1. This clonotype was obtained from an adult with an advanced solid tumor such as melanoma, head and neck, liver or kidney cancer. The sample was CD4+ or CD8+ T cells sorted from blood, taken in a trial of the OX40 agonist ivuxolimab. CDR3 region: CASKGQGGTGELFF. CDR3 sequence (DNA): TGTGCCAGCAAAGGACAGGGTGGAACCGGGGAGCTGTTTTTT.